The rows below give T cell receptor beta chains drawn from one sample of a study of blood T cell repertoires in COVID-19. The assay was immunoSEQ multiplex PCR, and TCRdb's table has in-frame clones only and misses some. The sample contains about 520,000 clones, approximately 85% of which appear only once. Sequenced sample: peripheral blood. The receptor set was obtained from a human donor in a cohort sampled during active COVID-19. Each CDR3 is given with its conserved first and last residue. The D gene is left open where the match is weak. The size entry is marked missing in some rows and otherwise reads once, few, many or a size class.

NA,11,TRBV20-1,NA,TRBJ1-1,CSALGSPEAFF,TGCAGTGCCCTAGGATCTCCTGAAGCTTTCTTT
NA,16,TRBV18,NA,TRBJ2-3,CASSPLVGGSTDTQYF,TGTGCCAGCTCACCACTTGTTGGGGGCAGCACAGATACGCAGTATTTT
NA,13,TRBV27,TRBD1,TRBJ1-5,CASSWDRHQPQHF,TGTGCCAGCAGTTGGGACAGACATCAGCCCCAGCATTTT
NA,16,TRBV4-3,TRBD1,TRBJ2-1,CASSQLRQGARNEQFF,TGCGCCAGCAGCCAACTACGACAGGGGGCGCGCAATGAGCAGTTCTTC
few,13,TRBV7-9,NA,TRBJ1-4,CASSAEHNEKLFF,TGTGCCAGCAGCGCCGAGCACAATGAAAAACTGTTTTTT
NA,14,TRBV6-6,TRBD1,TRBJ2-7,CASSSQGATLEQYF,TGTGCCAGCAGTTCACAGGGGGCTACCCTCGAGCAGTACTTC
NA,12,TRBV30,TRBD1,TRBJ1-2,CAWGGQGGGYTF,TGTGCCTGGGGGGGACAGGGCGGTGGCTACACCTTC
NA,16,TRBV7-2,TRBD2,TRBJ2-2,CASSFNAGGPIGELFF,TGTGCCAGCAGCTTTAACGCGGGAGGGCCGATCGGGGAGCTGTTTTTT
NA,17,TRBV7-2,TRBD2,TRBJ2-3,CASSSRTSGKGADTQYF,TGTGCCAGCAGCTCGAGGACTAGCGGGAAGGGAGCAGATACGCAGTATTTT
NA,15,TRBV5-1,TRBD1,TRBJ2-7,CASTISGGVPYEQYF,TGCGCCAGCACAATTTCAGGGGGTGTCCCCTACGAGCAGTACTTC
NA,16,TRBV27,TRBD1,TRBJ1-6,CASSPLTGPYNSPLHF,TGTGCCAGCAGTCCTTTGACAGGGCCTTATAATTCACCCCTCCACTTT
NA,14,TRBV2,TRBD2,TRBJ2-1,CASRITSGRDEQFF,TGTGCCAGTAGGATCACTAGCGGGAGGGATGAGCAGTTCTTC
NA,14,TRBV5-1,NA,TRBJ2-3,CASSLQAGADTQYF,TGCGCCAGCAGCTTACAGGCTGGGGCAGATACGCAGTATTTT
NA,12,TRBV23-1,NA,TRBJ2-7,CASSTTQSAQYF,TGCGCCAGCAGTACGACTCAGTCAGCCCAGTACTTC
NA,17,TRBV7-7,TRBD2,TRBJ2-2,CASSLLSTSGPPGELFF,TGTGCTAGCAGCTTGCTGTCGACTAGCGGCCCTCCCGGGGAGCTGTTTTTT
once,19,TRBV5-1,TRBD2,TRBJ2-2,CASSFLAGVSGLSAGELFF,TGCGCCAGCAGCTTCCTAGCGGGTGTTAGTGGGCTGTCGGCCGGGGAGCTGTTTTTT
once,16,TRBV15,TRBD2,TRBJ2-7,CATSRDRASGSREQYF,TGTGCCACCAGCAGAGATAGGGCTAGCGGGAGCCGGGAGCAGTACTTC
once,13,TRBV6-5,TRBD1,TRBJ2-7,CASNYDRVYEQYF,TGTGCCAGCAACTATGACAGGGTTTACGAGCAGTACTTC
NA,15,TRBV5-1,TRBD2,TRBJ2-7,CASSLLGGGSYEQYF,TGCGCCAGCAGCTTGTTGGGGGGAGGGTCCTACGAGCAGTACTTC
NA,15,TRBV18,TRBD1,TRBJ2-2,CASSLLQGATGELFF,TGTGCCAGCTCACTCTTACAGGGGGCGACCGGGGAGCTGTTTTTT
once,14,TRBV6-5,TRBD1,TRBJ1-1,CASRITGGETEAFF,TGTGCCAGCAGAATAACAGGGGGAGAAACTGAAGCTTTCTTT
NA,17,TRBV7-9,TRBD1,TRBJ1-4,CASSLPYRGRANEKLFF,TGTGCCAGCAGCTTACCTTACAGGGGGCGGGCTAATGAAAAACTGTTTTTT
NA,14,TRBV28,NA,TRBJ2-5,CASSLAGIQETQYF,TGTGCCAGCAGTTTGGCAGGGATTCAAGAGACCCAGTACTTC
NA,14,TRBV3-1/TRBV3-2,TRBD1,TRBJ2-7,CASSQGQAFYEQYF,TGTGCCAGCAGCCAGGGACAGGCTTTCTACGAGCAGTACTTC
NA,17,TRBV7-8,NA,TRBJ1-5,CASSLVPRARSNQPQHF,TGTGCCAGCAGCTTAGTTCCCAGGGCGCGGAGCAATCAGCCCCAGCATTTT
NA,14,TRBV27,NA,TRBJ2-4,CASSPPSSRGIQYF,TGTGCCAGCAGTCCCCCTTCCAGTAGGGGCATTCAGTACTTC
NA,13,TRBV9,NA,TRBJ2-1,CASASGSYNEQFF,TGTGCCAGCGCGAGCGGCTCCTACAATGAGCAGTTCTTC
NA,14,TRBV7-6,TRBD2,TRBJ2-1,CASSEALAVNEQFF,TGTGCCAGCAGCGAGGCACTAGCGGTAAATGAGCAGTTCTTC
NA,14,TRBV6-5,NA,TRBJ1-1,CASRVNVGVTEAFF,TGTGCCAGCAGGGTTAACGTCGGGGTCACTGAAGCTTTCTTT
NA,14,TRBV28,NA,TRBJ2-7,CASSRQAGPYEQYF,TGTGCCAGCAGTCGACAGGCCGGGCCCTACGAGCAGTACTTC
NA,16,TRBV7-2,TRBD2,TRBJ2-5,CASSGASGDRQETQYF,TGTGCCAGCAGCGGGGCTAGCGGGGATAGACAAGAGACCCAGTACTTC
NA,15,TRBV3-1/TRBV3-2,TRBD2,TRBJ2-1,CASSQLAGGSNEQFF,TGTGCCAGCAGCCAACTAGCGGGAGGAAGCAATGAGCAGTTCTTC
NA,15,TRBV4-2,TRBD2,TRBJ2-7,CASSLGLAGDYEQYF,TGTGCCAGCAGCCTTGGACTAGCGGGAGACTACGAGCAGTACTTC
NA,12,TRBV18,NA,TRBJ2-2,CASSRAPGELFF,TGTGCCAGCTCACGGGCTCCCGGGGAGCTGTTTTTT
NA,12,TRBV7-6,NA,TRBJ2-3,CASSHLMDTQYF,TGTGCCAGCAGCCACCTAATGGATACGCAGTATTTT
NA,12,TRBV6-5,NA,TRBJ1-1,CASSRGGTEAFF,TGTGCCAGCAGTAGAGGGGGCACTGAAGCTTTCTTT
NA,12,TRBV7-9,TRBD1,TRBJ1-1,CASSLAAGGDFF,TGTGCCAGCAGCTTAGCAGCAGGGGGCGATTTCTTT
NA,14,TRBV5-1,NA,TRBJ1-5,CASSTGLVNQPQHF,TGCGCCAGCAGCACCGGACTCGTCAATCAGCCCCAGCATTTT
NA,15,TRBV20-1,TRBD2,TRBJ2-7,CSASRSRGGAYEQYF,TGCAGTGCTAGTAGGTCCCGGGGGGGCGCGTACGAGCAGTACTTC
NA,14,TRBV28,TRBD1,TRBJ1-2,CASSLLTGGGGYTF,TGTGCCAGCAGTTTACTTACAGGGGGAGGTGGCTACACCTTC
NA,15,TRBV6-2/TRBV6-3,NA,TRBJ1-1,CASSANRDLNTEAFF,TGTGCCAGCAGTGCGAACAGGGACCTGAACACTGAAGCTTTCTTT
NA,17,TRBV5-1,NA,TRBJ1-1,CASSLVGGSAMNTEAFF,TGCGCCAGCAGCTTGGTCGGAGGCTCGGCCATGAACACTGAAGCTTTCTTT